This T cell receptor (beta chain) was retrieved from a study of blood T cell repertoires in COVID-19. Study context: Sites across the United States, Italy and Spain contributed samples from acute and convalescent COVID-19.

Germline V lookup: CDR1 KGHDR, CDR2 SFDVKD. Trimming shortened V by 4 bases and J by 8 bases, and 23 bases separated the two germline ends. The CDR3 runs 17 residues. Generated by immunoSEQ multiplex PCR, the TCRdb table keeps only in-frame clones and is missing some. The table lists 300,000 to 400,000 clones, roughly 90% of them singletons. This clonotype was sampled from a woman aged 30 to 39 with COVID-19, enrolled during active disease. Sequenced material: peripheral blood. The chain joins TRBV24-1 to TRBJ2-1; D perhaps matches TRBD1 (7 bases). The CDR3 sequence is CATSEVGRGDLSDEQFF. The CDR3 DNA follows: TGTGCCACCAGTGAAGTCGGCAGGGGGGATTTAAGCGATGAGCAGTTCTTC.